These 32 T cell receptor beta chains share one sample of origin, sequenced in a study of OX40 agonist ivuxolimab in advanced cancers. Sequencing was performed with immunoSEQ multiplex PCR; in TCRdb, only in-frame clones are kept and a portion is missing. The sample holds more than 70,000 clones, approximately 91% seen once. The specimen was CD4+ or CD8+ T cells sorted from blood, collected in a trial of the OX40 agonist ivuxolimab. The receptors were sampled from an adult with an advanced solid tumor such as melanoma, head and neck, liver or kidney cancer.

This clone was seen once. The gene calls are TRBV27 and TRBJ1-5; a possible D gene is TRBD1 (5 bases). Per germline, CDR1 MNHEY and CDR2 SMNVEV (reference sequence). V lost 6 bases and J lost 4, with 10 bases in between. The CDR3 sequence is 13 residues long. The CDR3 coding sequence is TGTGCCAGCAGCGACAGTCTTAATCAGCCCCAGCATTTT. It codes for CASSDSLNQPQHF.

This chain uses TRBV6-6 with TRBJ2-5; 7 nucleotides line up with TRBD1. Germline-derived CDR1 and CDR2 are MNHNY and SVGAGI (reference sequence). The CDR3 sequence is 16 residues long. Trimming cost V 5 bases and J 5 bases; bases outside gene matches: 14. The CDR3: CASSHTQGLGGETQYF. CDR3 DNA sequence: TGTGCCAGCAGTCACACACAGGGGTTGGGCGGGGAGACCCAGTACTTC.

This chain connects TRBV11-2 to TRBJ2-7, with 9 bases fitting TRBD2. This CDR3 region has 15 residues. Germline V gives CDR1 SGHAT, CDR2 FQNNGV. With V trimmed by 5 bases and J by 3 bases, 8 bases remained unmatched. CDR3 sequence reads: CASSPHSGRGYEQYF. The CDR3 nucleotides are TGTGCCAGCAGCCCGCATAGCGGGAGAGGCTACGAGCAGTACTTC.

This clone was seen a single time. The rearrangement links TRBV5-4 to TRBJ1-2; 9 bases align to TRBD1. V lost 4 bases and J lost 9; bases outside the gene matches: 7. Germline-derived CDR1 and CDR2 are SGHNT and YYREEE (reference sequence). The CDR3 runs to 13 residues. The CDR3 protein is CASSTGQGGRYTF. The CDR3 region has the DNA TGTGCCAGCAGCACGGGACAGGGCGGCCGCTACACCTTC.

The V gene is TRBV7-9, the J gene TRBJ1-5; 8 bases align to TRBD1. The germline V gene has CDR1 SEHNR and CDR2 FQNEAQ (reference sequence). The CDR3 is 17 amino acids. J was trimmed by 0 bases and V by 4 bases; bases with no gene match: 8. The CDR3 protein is CASSSGQATPSNQPQHF. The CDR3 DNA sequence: TGTGCCAGCAGCTCGGGACAGGCTACTCCTAGCAATCAGCCCCAGCATTTT. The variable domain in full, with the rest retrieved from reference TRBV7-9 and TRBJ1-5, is DTGVSQNPRHKITKRGQNVTFRCDPISEHNRLYWYRQTLGQGPEFLTYFQNEAQLEKSRLLSDRFSAERPKGSFSTLEIQRTEQGDSAMYLCASSSGQATPSNQPQHFGDGTRLSIL.

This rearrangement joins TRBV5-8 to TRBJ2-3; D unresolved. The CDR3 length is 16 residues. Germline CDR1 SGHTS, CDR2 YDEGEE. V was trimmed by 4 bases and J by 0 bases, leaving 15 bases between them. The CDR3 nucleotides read TGTGCCAGCAGCCAAAGATTGGGGTCCAGCACAGATACGCAGTATTTT. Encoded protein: CASSQRLGSSTDTQYF. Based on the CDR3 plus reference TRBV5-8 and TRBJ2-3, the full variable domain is EAGVTQSPTHLIKTRGQQATLRCSPISGHTSVYWYQQALGLGLQFLLWYDEGEERNRGNFPPRFSGRQFPNYSSELNVNALELEDSALYLCASSQRLGSSTDTQYFGPGTRLTVL.

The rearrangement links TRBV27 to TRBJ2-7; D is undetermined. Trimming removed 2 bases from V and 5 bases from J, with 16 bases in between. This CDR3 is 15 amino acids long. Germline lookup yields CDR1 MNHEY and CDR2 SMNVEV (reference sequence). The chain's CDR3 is CASSLRYTSADEQYF. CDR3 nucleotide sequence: TGTGCCAGCAGTTTAAGGTATACCTCCGCGGACGAGCAGTACTTC.

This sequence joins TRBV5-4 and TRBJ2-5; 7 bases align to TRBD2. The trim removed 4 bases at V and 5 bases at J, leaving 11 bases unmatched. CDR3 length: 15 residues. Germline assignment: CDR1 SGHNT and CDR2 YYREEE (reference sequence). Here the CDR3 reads CASSRRGGSGETQYF. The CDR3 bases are TGTGCCAGCAGCCGGCGTGGCGGGAGTGGGGAGACCCAGTACTTC.

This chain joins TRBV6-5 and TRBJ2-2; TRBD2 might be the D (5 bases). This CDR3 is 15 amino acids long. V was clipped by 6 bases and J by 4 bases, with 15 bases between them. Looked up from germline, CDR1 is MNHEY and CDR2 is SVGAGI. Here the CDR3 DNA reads TGTGCCAGCAGGAATGAGCTAGCAGGCACCGGGGAGCTGTTTTTT. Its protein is CASRNELAGTGELFF.

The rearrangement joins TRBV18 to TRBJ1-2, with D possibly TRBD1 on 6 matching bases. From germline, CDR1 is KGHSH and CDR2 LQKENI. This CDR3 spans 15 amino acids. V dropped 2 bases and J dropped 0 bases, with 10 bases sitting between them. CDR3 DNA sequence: TGTGCCAGCTCACCAATCGCAGGGGCTAACTATGGCTACACCTTC. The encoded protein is CASSPIAGANYGYTF.

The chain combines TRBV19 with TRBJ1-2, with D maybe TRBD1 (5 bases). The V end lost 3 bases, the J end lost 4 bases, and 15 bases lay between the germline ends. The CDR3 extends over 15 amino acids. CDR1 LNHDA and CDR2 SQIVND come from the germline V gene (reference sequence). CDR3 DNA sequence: TGTGCCAGTAGTATTAATCCAGGGCACACCTATGGCTACACCTTC. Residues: CASSINPGHTYGYTF.

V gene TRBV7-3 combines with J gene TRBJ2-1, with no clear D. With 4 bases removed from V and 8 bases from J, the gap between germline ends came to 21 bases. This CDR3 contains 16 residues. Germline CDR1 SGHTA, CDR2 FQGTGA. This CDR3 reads CASSSQASPVSDEQFF. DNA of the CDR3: TGTGCCAGCAGCTCCCAGGCCTCCCCAGTCTCCGATGAGCAGTTCTTC.

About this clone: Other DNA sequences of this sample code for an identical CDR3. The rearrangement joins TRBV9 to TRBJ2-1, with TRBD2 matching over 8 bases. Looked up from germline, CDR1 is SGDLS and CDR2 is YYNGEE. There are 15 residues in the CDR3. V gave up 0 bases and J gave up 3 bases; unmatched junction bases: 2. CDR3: CASSVVSGSYNEQFF. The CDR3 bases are TGTGCCAGCAGCGTAGTGAGCGGGAGCTACAATGAGCAGTTCTTC.

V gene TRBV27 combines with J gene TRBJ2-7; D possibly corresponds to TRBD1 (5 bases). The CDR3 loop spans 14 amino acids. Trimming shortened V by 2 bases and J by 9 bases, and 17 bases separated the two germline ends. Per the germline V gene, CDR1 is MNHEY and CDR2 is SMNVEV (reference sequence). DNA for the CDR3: TGTGCCAGCAGTTTACGGATCACAGCAGGGTGGCAGTACTTC. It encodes CASSLRITAGWQYF.

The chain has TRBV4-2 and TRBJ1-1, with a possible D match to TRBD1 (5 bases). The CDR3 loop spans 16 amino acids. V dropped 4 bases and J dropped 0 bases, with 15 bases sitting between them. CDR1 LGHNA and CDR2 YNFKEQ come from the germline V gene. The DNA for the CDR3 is TGTGCCAGCAGCCCGGGACTCAACATCATGAACACTGAAGCTTTCTTT. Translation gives CASSPGLNIMNTEAFF.

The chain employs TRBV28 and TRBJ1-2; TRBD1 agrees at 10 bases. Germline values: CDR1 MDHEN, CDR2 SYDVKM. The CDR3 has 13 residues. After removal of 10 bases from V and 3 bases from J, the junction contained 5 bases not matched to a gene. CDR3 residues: CATRTGGYYGYTF. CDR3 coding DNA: TGTGCCACCCGGACAGGGGGATACTATGGCTACACCTTC.

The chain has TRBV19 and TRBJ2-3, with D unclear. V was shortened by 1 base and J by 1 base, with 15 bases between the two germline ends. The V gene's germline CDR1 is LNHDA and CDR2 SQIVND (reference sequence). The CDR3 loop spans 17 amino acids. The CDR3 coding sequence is TGTGCCAGTAGTATAGGAGGAACTTACGATGGCACAGATACGCAGTATTTT. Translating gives CASSIGGTYDGTDTQYF.

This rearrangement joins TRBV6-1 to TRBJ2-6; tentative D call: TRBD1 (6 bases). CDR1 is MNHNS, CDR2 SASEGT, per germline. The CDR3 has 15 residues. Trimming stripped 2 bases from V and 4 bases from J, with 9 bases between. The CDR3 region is CASSEIGTGANVLTF. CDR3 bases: TGTGCCAGCAGTGAAATAGGGACAGGGGCCAACGTCCTGACTTTC.

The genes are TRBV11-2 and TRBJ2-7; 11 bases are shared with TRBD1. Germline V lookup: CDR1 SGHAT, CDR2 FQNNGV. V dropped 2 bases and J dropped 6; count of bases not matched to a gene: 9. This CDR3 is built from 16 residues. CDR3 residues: CASSLWGRDRGGEQYF. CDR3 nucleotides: TGTGCCAGCAGCTTATGGGGCAGGGACAGGGGGGGCGAGCAGTACTTC.

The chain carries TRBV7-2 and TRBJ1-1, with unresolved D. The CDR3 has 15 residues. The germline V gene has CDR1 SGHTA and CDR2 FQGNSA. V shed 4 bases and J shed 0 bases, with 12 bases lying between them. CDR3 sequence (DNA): TGTGCCAGCAGCTACCTAGGGCAGCTGAACACTGAAGCTTTCTTT. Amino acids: CASSYLGQLNTEAFF.

The CDR3 sequence is CASTRGGIAQPQHF. The CDR3 DNA follows: TGTGCCAGCACCCGAGGGGGGATCGCTCAGCCCCAGCATTTT. The genes are TRBV2 and TRBJ1-5; maybe TRBD1 (6 bases). The CDR3 covers 14 residues. V lost 7 bases to trimming and J lost 6 bases, with 16 bases between them. Germline V lookup: CDR1 SNHLY, CDR2 FYNNEI. Full variable domain (missing parts from reference TRBV2 and TRBJ1-5): EPEVTQTPSHQVTQMGQEVILRCVPISNHLYFYWYRQILGQKVEFLVSFYNNEISEKSEIFDDQFSVERPDGSNFTLKIRSTKLEDSAMYFCASTRGGIAQPQHFGDGTRLSIL.

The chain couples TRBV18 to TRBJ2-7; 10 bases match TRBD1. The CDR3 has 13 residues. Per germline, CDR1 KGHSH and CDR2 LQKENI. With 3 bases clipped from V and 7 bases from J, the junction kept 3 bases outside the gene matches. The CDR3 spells CASSPDRGLEQYF. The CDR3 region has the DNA TGTGCCAGCTCACCGGACAGGGGGTTAGAGCAGTACTTC.

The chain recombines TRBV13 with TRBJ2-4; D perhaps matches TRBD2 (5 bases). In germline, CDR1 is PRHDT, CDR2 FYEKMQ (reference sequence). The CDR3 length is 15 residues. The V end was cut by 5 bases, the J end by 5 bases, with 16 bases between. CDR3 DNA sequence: TGTGCCAGCAGCAGAGGGAGTCTAATTCAAAACATTCAGTACTTC. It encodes CASSRGSLIQNIQYF.

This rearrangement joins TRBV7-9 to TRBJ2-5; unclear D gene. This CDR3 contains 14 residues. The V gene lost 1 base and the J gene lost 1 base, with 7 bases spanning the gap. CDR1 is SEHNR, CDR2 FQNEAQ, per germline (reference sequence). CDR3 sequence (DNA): TGTGCCAGCAGCTTAGGGGTGGCCCAAGAGACCCAGTACTTC. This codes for CASSLGVAQETQYF.

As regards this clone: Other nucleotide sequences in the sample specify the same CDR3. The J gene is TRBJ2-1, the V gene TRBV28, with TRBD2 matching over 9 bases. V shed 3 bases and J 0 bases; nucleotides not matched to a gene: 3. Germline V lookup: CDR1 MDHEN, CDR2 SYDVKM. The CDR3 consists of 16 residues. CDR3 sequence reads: CASSLAGGPSYNEQFF. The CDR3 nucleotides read TGTGCCAGCAGTTTGGCGGGAGGGCCCTCCTACAATGAGCAGTTCTTC.

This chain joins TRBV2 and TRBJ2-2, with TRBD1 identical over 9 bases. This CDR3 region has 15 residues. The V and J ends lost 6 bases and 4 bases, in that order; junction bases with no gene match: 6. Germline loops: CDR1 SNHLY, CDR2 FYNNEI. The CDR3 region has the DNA TGTGCCAGCAGGCCGACAGGGGGTGCCACCGGGGAGCTGTTTTTT. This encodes CASRPTGGATGELFF.

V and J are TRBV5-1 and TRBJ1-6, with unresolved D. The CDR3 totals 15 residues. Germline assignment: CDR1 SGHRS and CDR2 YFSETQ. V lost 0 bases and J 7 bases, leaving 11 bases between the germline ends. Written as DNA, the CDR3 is TGCGCCAGCAGCTTGGAGGTGGGCACCAATTCACCCCTCCACTTT. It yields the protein CASSLEVGTNSPLHF. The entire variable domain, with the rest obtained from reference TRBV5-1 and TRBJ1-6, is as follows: KAGVTQTPRYLIKTRGQQVTLSCSPISGHRSVSWYQQTPGQGLQFLFEYFSETQRNKGNFPGRFSGRQFSNSRSEMNVSTLELGDSALYLCASSLEVGTNSPLHFGNGTRLTVT.

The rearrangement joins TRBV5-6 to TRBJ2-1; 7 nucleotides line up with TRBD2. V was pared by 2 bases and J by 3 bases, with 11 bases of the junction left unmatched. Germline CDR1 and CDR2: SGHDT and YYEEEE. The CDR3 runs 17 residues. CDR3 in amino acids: CASSFLGSVAGYNEQFF. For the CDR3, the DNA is TGTGCCAGCAGCTTTTTGGGGTCGGTAGCGGGCTACAATGAGCAGTTCTTC.

The CDR3 region is CASSPQETQYF. The CDR3 DNA reads as TGTGCCAGCTCACCTCAAGAGACCCAGTACTTC. The rearrangement joins TRBV18 to TRBJ2-5; D is unclear. CDR3 length: 11 residues. CDR1 is KGHSH and CDR2 is LQKENI in the germline V gene. V was pared by 3 bases and J by 2 bases, with 1 base between.

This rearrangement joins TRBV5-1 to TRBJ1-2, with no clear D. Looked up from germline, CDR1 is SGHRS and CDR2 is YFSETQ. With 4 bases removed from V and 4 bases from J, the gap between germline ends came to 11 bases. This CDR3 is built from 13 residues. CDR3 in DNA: TGCGCCAGCAGCGAGGGAGAGACCTATGGCTACACCTTC. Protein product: CASSEGETYGYTF.

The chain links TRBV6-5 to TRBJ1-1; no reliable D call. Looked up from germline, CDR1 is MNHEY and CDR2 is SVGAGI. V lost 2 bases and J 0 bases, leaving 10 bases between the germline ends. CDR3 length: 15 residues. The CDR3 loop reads CASSYTSHLNTEAFF. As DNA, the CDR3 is TGTGCCAGCAGTTACACCTCCCACTTGAACACTGAAGCTTTCTTT.

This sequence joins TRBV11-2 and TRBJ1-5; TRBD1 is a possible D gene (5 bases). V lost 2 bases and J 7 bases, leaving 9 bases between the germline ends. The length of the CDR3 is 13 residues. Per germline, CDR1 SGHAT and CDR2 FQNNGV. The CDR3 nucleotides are TGTGCCAGCAGCTTATTAGGGGACCAGCCCCAGCATTTT. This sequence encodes CASSLLGDQPQHF.